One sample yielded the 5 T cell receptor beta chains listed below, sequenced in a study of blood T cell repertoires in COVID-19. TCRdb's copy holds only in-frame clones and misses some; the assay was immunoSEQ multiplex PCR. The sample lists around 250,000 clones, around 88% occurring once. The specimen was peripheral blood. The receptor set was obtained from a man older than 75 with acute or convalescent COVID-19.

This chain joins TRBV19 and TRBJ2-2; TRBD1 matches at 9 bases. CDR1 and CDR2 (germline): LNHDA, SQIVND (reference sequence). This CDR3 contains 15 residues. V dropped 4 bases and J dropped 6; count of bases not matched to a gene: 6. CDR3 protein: CASSTGDRVSGELFF. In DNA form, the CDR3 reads TGTGCCAGTAGTACGGGGGACAGGGTGTCCGGGGAGCTGTTTTTT.

CDR3 in amino acids: CASRQEGPSYEQYF. The CDR3 DNA reads as TGTGCCAGCCGACAAGAGGGCCCCTCCTACGAGCAGTACTTC. The genes are TRBV7-8 and TRBJ2-7, with a possible D match to TRBD2 (5 bases). V gave up 8 bases and J gave up 0 bases, with 14 bases separating them. CDR1 is SGHVS and CDR2 is FQNEAQ in the germline V gene. CDR3 size: 14 residues.

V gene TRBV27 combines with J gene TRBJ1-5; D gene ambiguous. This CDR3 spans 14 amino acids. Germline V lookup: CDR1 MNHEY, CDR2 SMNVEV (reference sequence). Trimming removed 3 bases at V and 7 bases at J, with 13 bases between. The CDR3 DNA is TGTGCCAGCAGTTTGCGAGGGAGTGGACAGCCCCAGCATTTT. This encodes CASSLRGSGQPQHF.

In DNA form, the CDR3 reads TGTGCCAGCAGCTTCTCTAGGAACCTCAATGAAAAACTGTTTTTT. It translates to CASSFSRNLNEKLFF. The J gene is TRBJ1-4, the V gene TRBV7-2; D ambiguous. The CDR3 sequence is 15 residues long. Trimming took 3 bases from V and 5 from J, leaving 13 bases between them. Germline lookup yields CDR1 SGHTA and CDR2 FQGNSA.

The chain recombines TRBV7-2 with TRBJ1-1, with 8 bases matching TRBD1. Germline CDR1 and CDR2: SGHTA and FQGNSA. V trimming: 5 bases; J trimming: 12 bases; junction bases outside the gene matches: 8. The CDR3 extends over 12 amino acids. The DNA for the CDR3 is TGTGCCAGCAGCCCGGACAGGGCAGTGACTTTCTTT. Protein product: CASSPDRAVTFF.